The rows below give T cell receptor beta chains drawn from one sample of a study of response to subunit inactivated influenza vaccine. Each CDR3 protein gets one entry after TCRdb re-called the RT-PCR reads with MiXCR. This sample yields 800,000 to 1,000,000 distinct CDR3 sequences, of which 21% are seen a single time; roughly a tenth belongs to the top ten. Material: PBMCs from blood, obtained more than 4 days after vaccination. Receptor source: a man between 50 and 59 years old who received an inactivated influenza vaccine. Each CDR3 is given with its conserved first and last residue. Each record gives: V gene, CDR3 length, clone size, J gene, D gene, CDR3 DNA, CDR3 protein. A D gene is named only where the DNA matches it firmly. Rows give clone size only sometimes, using once, few, many, or a class for an expanded clone.

>TRBV29-1|14|many|TRBJ2-7|TRBD2
TGCAGCGCGCTAGGACTAGCGGACAGCTACGAGCAGTACTTC
CSALGLADSYEQYF
>TRBV5-6|16|few|TRBJ2-7|TRBD2
TGTGCCAGCAGCTTCCTAGCGGGAGGCCAAGCCTACGAGCAGTACTTC
CASSFLAGGQAYEQYF
>TRBV7-9|15|.|TRBJ1-2|.
TGTGCCAGCAGCTTGGCTGGGGGGTCTGTTCATGGCTACACCTTC
CASSLAGGSVHGYTF
>TRBV27|16|.|TRBJ1-1|.
TGTGCCAGCAGTTTAAGACAGGTATCCTCGGACACTGAAGCTTTCTTT
CASSLRQVSSDTEAFF
>TRBV4-2|15|.|TRBJ1-1|.
TGTGCCAGCAGCCAAGGAGGCGGGGCGGGGGCTGAAGCTTTCTTT
CASSQGGGAGAEAFF
>TRBV10-3|13|few|TRBJ2-1|.
TGTGCCATCAGTGAGTCGGTCGGGAATGAGCAGTTCTTC
CAISESVGNEQFF
>TRBV7-9|15|.|TRBJ2-3|.
TGTGCCAGCAGCTTACGGCTAGAGGGCACAGATACGCAGTATTTT
CASSLRLEGTDTQYF
>TRBV3-1|16|.|TRBJ2-5|TRBD2
TGTGCCAGCAGCCAAGGCCGGGAGGCCGTCCAAGAGACCCAGTACTTC
CASSQGREAVQETQYF
>TRBV27|18|many|TRBJ2-1|TRBD2
TGTGCCAGCAGTTTACTGGGACTAGCACGAATCGCCTACAATGAGCAGTTCTTC
CASSLLGLARIAYNEQFF
>TRBV18|17|.|TRBJ2-1|TRBD2
TGTGCCAGCTCATCCCGAGGGGAGGGCCTAAGCTACAATGAGCAGTTCTTC
CASSSRGEGLSYNEQFF
>TRBV20-1|14|few|TRBJ2-7|.
TGCAGTGCTCTATGGCCCGGGGGCTACTACGAGCAGTACTTC
CSALWPGGYYEQYF
>TRBV28|13|.|TRBJ2-7|TRBD1
TGTGCCAGTTTAAGACAGGGGTCCCACGAGCAGTACTTC
CASLRQGSHEQYF
>TRBV4-1|16|.|TRBJ2-5|TRBD2
TGCGCCAGCAGCCATATAGCGGGGGGGGTCCAAGAGACCCAGTACTTC
CASSHIAGGVQETQYF
>TRBV20-1|14|few|TRBJ1-1|.
TGCAGTGCTTATTCAGGGCCTGGGAACACTGAAGCTTTCTTT
CSAYSGPGNTEAFF
>TRBV2|13|.|TRBJ2-4|.
TGTGCCAGCAGTGAGAGGCGCACGGACATTCAGTACTTC
CASSERRTDIQYF
>TRBV28|15|few|TRBJ2-7|TRBD2
TGTGCCAGCACACCCGGGACTAGCGGGTGGTACGAGCAGTACTTC
CASTPGTSGWYEQYF
>TRBV6-5|15|few|TRBJ2-5|.
TGTGCCAGCAGTTTCGGCCAGGGAAGTTTCGAGACCCAGTACTTC
CASSFGQGSFETQYF
>TRBV3-1|13|.|TRBJ1-1|.
TGTGCCAGCAGCCAAGAGCGTAGGACTGAAGCTTTCTTT
CASSQERRTEAFF
>TRBV7-6|18|.|TRBJ2-7|TRBD1
TGTGCCAGCAGCTTATTCATCGGACAGGGGGCTTCGACCTACGAGCAGTACTTC
CASSLFIGQGASTYEQYF
>TRBV28|15|few|TRBJ2-1|TRBD2
TGTGCCAGCAGTTCTAGCGGTTCCGGGGTCAATGAGCAGTTCTTC
CASSSSGSGVNEQFF
>TRBV6-2/TRBV6-3|14|few|TRBJ2-2|.
TGTGCCAGCAGATGGGGACAGAACACCGGGGAGCTGTTTTTT
CASRWGQNTGELFF
>TRBV19|15|few|TRBJ2-7|TRBD1
TGTGCCAGTAGTAAGGGGACAGGGCACTCCTACGAGCAGTACTTC
CASSKGTGHSYEQYF
>TRBV28|15|.|TRBJ2-7|.
TGTGCCAGCAGTACCGGACTCACGAGCTCCTACGAGCAGTACTTC
CASSTGLTSSYEQYF
>TRBV12-3/TRBV12-4|16|.|TRBJ2-1|TRBD2
TGTGCCAGCAGTTATAGCGGGGGGGCCTTCTACAATGAGCAGTTCTTC
CASSYSGGAFYNEQFF
>TRBV12-3/TRBV12-4|15|.|TRBJ2-3|.
TGTGCCAGCAGGTCAGGGGCGAGGTCGGCAGATACGCAGTATTTT
CASRSGARSADTQYF
>TRBV7-2|15|.|TRBJ1-6|.
TGTGCCAGCAGCTTAGATTCCGGGAGGAGTTCACCCCTCCACTTT
CASSLDSGRSSPLHF
>TRBV7-9|16|few|TRBJ1-1|.
TGTGCCAGCAGCTTACCCCCCGGGGAACCGTGGACTGAAGCTTTCTTT
CASSLPPGEPWTEAFF
>TRBV9|16|few|TRBJ2-1|.
TGTGCCAGCAGCTCTACAGGTACAAGCTCCTACAATGAGCAGTTCTTC
CASSSTGTSSYNEQFF
>TRBV6-1|14|.|TRBJ2-7|.
TGTGCCAGCAGCCGTACGACAGGACACTACGAGCAGTACTTC
CASSRTTGHYEQYF